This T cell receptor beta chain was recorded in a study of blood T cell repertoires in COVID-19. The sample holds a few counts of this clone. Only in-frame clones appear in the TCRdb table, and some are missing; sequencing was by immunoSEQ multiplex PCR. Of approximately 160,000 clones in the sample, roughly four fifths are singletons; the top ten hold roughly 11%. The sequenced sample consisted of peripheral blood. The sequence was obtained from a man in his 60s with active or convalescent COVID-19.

The CDR3 DNA is TGCGCCACCAGAGACAGGGCTAACACCGGGGAGCTGTTTTTT. It yields the protein CATRDRANTGELFF. The V call is TRBV5-1, the J call TRBJ2-2; TRBD1 matches 7 bases. In germline, CDR1 is SGHRS, CDR2 YFSETQ. This CDR3 comprises 14 residues. The ends lost 9 bases at V and 2 bases at J; junction bases unmatched: 7.